This TCR beta chain was sequenced in a study of blood T cell repertoires in COVID-19. Looking at the study overall: Sources were T cells, B-cell-depleted T cells, or PBMCs; the material itself was cDNA or gDNA.

Recovered participants had two consecutive negative NP/OP PCR tests, healthcare professional clearance, or symptom resolution. CDR1 is SGHNT, CDR2 YYREEE, per germline (reference sequence). The length of the CDR3 is 12 residues. The germline V and J ends were trimmed by 0 bases and 5 bases, with 4 bases remaining between them. TCRdb's copy holds only in-frame clones and misses some; the assay was immunoSEQ multiplex PCR. The sample carries over 200,000 clones, 87% recorded once. Sequenced: PBMCs or T cells enriched from blood (not recorded which). The clonotype was recovered from a man between 25 and 39 years old who had recovered from COVID-19. The chain carries TRBV5-4 and TRBJ2-3; D remains unclear. Written as DNA, the CDR3 is TGTGCCAGCAGCTTGGCCTTAGATACGCAGTATTTT. Encoded protein: CASSLALDTQYF.